Sequencing of this T cell receptor (beta chain) was carried out in a study of T cells after yellow fever vaccination. General study results and limits: In post-booster samples, most primary-vaccination clones reappeared (about 96% CD4, 88% CD8).

TCRdb reprocessed the 5' RACE reads with MiXCR, giving one entry per CDR3 protein. This sample has under 200,000 distinct CDR3 sequences, with 6% to 7.5% found just once. This clonotype was picked up many times. No antigen is known for it. The clonotype originates from a man aged 18 to 30 who received the YFV17D yellow fever vaccine. Sample: CD4+ T cells sorted from PBMCs, taken less than 6 days after the first yellow fever vaccination.

The CDR3 reads CASSPSDSNQPQHF. Written as DNA, the CDR3 is TGTGCCAGCAGCCCCAGCGATAGCAATCAGCCCCAGCATTTT. This sequence joins TRBV6-5 and TRBJ1-5, with D unresolved. CDR1 and CDR2 (germline): MNHEY, SVGAGI. The CDR3 sequence is 14 residues long. The V and J ends lost 6 bases and 0 bases respectively, with 9 bases between them.